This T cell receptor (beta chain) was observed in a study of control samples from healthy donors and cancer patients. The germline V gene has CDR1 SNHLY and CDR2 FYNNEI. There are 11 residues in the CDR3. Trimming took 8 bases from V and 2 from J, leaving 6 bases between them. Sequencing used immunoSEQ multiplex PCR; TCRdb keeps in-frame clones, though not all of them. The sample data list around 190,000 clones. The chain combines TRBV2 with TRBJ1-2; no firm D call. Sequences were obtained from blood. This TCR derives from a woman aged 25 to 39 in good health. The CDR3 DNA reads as TGTGCCAGCCCCGGGAACTATGGCTACACCTTC. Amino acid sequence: CASPGNYGYTF.